The 4 T cell receptor beta chains given below trace back to one sample, sequenced in a study of T cells after posttransplantation cyclophosphamide. The protocol was immunoSEQ multiplex PCR, while the TCRdb copy is restricted to in-frame clones and leaves out a portion. Of several thousand clones detected, approximately 89% appear once; the ten largest clones hold over 1.5%. The sequenced sample consisted of memory CD4+ T cells sorted from PBMCs. The receptor set was obtained from a woman aged 60-75 years in good health, CMV-negative, and a related stem cell transplant donor.

CDR3 DNA sequence: TGTGCCAGCAGCTCCCAGGGTGTGACAGATACGCAGTATTTT. Translating gives CASSSQGVTDTQYF. This rearrangement joins TRBV11-2 to TRBJ2-3; the D gene is possibly TRBD1 (5 bases). V lost 4 bases, J lost 3 bases, and 11 bases lay in between. This CDR3 region has 14 residues. The germline CDR1 and CDR2 sequences are SGHAT and FQNNGV. Full variable domain (missing parts from reference TRBV11-2 and TRBJ2-3): EAGVAQSPRYKIIEKRQSVAFWCNPISGHATLYWYQQILGQGPKLLIQFQNNGVVDDSQLPKDRFSAERLKGVDSTLKIQPAKLEDSAVYLCASSSQGVTDTQYFGPGTRLTVL.

The DNA for the CDR3 is TGTGCCAGTACCCCGAGGGCCGGGATTAGCAATCAGCCCCAGCATTTT. Amino acid sequence: CASTPRAGISNQPQHF. The rearrangement joins TRBV19 to TRBJ1-5; D ambiguous. Looked up from germline, CDR1 is LNHDA and CDR2 is SQIVND (reference sequence). The ends were cut back, 7 bases at V and 0 bases at J, with 16 bases in the middle. The CDR3 spans 16 residues. The full variable domain, with the rest looked up from reference TRBV19 and TRBJ1-5, is DGGITQSPKYLFRKEGQNVTLSCEQNLNHDAMYWYRQDPGQGLRLIYYSQIVNDFQKGDIAEGYSVSREKKESFPLTVTSAQKNPTAFYLCASTPRAGISNQPQHFGDGTRLSIL.

This clone was seen once. The chain links TRBV19 to TRBJ2-2; 9 bases are shared with TRBD1. V dropped 10 bases and J dropped 0; count of bases not matched to a gene: 9. This CDR3 has 16 amino acids. Per the germline V gene, CDR1 is LNHDA and CDR2 is SQIVND (reference sequence). This chain's CDR3 is CATTDRGSSNTGELFF. CDR3 in DNA: TGTGCCACTACGGACAGGGGTTCATCGAACACCGGGGAGCTGTTTTTT. The full variable domain, rest sourced from reference TRBV19 and TRBJ2-2, is DGGITQSPKYLFRKEGQNVTLSCEQNLNHDAMYWYRQDPGQGLRLIYYSQIVNDFQKGDIAEGYSVSREKKESFPLTVTSAQKNPTAFYLCATTDRGSSNTGELFFGEGSRLTVL.

V gene TRBV5-4 combines with J gene TRBJ2-1; D gene uncertain. V gave up 7 bases and J gave up 7 bases, with 21 bases separating them. CDR1 is SGHNT and CDR2 is YYREEE in the germline V gene (reference sequence). The CDR3 contains 15 residues. The CDR3 nucleotides are TGTGCCAGCGGTTATGGAAGGCCACACGGGAATGAGCAGTTCTTC. It encodes CASGYGRPHGNEQFF.